Here is one T cell receptor beta chain with its context. The sample is drawn from a study of blood T cells in healthy people across ages. J lost 5 bases, V lost 8 bases, and 12 bases had no gene match. The CDR3 has 15 amino acids. Germline V CDR1 and CDR2: MDHEN, SYDVKM. A sample-barcoded 5' primer and a J-beta primer mix were used in a second PCR of roughly 7 to 11 cycles. Each CDR3 protein is one row after TCRdb ran MiXCR on the 5' RACE reads. The table shows fewer than 900,000 distinct CDR3 sequences, with about 42% occurring only once. Total RNA was extracted at no less than 6 micrograms per sample.

The sequence came from a woman aged 55 to 70 in good health. The sample was blood. The gene calls are TRBV28 and TRBJ2-5; 9 bases match TRBD1. CDR3 DNA: TGTGCCAGCTCGACACCGGGACAGGGTGAGGAGACCCAGTACTTC. This gives the protein CASSTPGQGEETQYF.